This is a list of T cell receptor beta chains from one sample in a study of shared clonotypes between healthy human individuals. The repertoire was sequenced with immunoSEQ multiplex PCR; TCRdb's copy has only in-frame clones and lacks some. Of about 2.3 million clones detected, about nine tenths appear once; the ten largest clones hold 0.37%. Sequenced sample: naive CD4+ T cells from PBMCs. The receptors stem from a man between 18 and 29 years old in good health. Some clones in this sample may be carry-over from other donors' samples. Each CDR3 is given with its conserved first and last residue. A D gene is named only where the DNA matches it firmly. Some rows have no size entry. The others give once, few or many, or a class for an expanded clone.

>-|TRBJ2-3|15|TRBV6-5|-
CASSYSTSGTDTQYF
TGTGCCAGCAGTTACTCGACGAGCGGCACAGATACGCAGTATTTT
>-|TRBJ1-2|14|TRBV2|-
CASRSPDRPRGYTF
TGTGCCAGCAGATCACCCGACAGGCCTCGGGGCTACACCTTC
>TRBD2|TRBJ2-1|16|TRBV10-3|-
CAISERAGGPHNEQFF
TGTGCCATCAGTGAGCGGGCGGGAGGGCCCCACAATGAGCAGTTCTTC
>TRBD1|TRBJ1-3|15|TRBV28|-
CASSRRQGRGNTIYF
TGTGCCAGCAGCCGCCGACAGGGAAGAGGAAACACCATATATTTT
>-|TRBJ2-1|15|TRBV4-1|-
CASSLWGEAYNEQFF
TGCGCCAGCAGCCTATGGGGGGAGGCCTACAATGAGCAGTTCTTC
>TRBD2|TRBJ2-5|17|TRBV7-6|-
CASSSSGGAGVRETQYF
TGTGCCAGCAGCTCCTCCGGGGGAGCGGGAGTAAGGGAGACCCAGTACTTC
>TRBD1|TRBJ2-1|14|TRBV9|-
CASSGTGSYNEQFF
TGTGCCAGCAGCGGGACAGGCTCCTACAATGAGCAGTTCTTC
>TRBD2|TRBJ2-1|16|TRBV5-1|-
CASSPFLLAENNEQFF
TGCGCCAGCAGCCCGTTTTTGCTAGCGGAAAACAATGAGCAGTTCTTC
>-|TRBJ2-5|18|TRBV5-1|-
CASSWRRLDSADRKTQYF
TGCGCCAGCAGCTGGAGACGGTTGGACTCGGCAGATCGGAAGACCCAGTACTTC
>TRBD2|TRBJ2-1|16|TRBV10-3|-
CAISKKGLAGDNEQFF
TGTGCCATCAGCAAAAAGGGACTAGCGGGAGACAATGAGCAGTTCTTC
>-|TRBJ1-3|17|TRBV7-2|-
CASSLGPNRSSGNTIYF
TGTGCCAGCAGCTTAGGTCCAAACAGGAGCTCTGGAAACACCATATATTTT
>TRBD2|TRBJ2-3|16|TRBV5-4|once
CASSRGLAGGTDTQYF
TGTGCCAGCAGCCGAGGACTAGCGGGAGGAACAGATACGCAGTATTTT
>-|TRBJ2-7|15|TRBV5-8|-
CASRRTHGSSYEQYF
TGTGCCAGCAGACGAACTCACGGGAGCTCCTACGAGCAGTACTTC
>-|TRBJ1-2|13|TRBV6-1|-
CASSASPGSSCTF
TGTGCCAGCAGTGCGTCTCCCGGGAGTTCGTGCACCTTC
>TRBD1|TRBJ2-3|13|TRBV29-1|-
CSARRDRDDTQYF
TGCAGCGCTCGTAGGGACAGGGACGATACGCAGTATTTT
>-|TRBJ1-5|16|TRBV7-8|-
CASSLVPGSGNQPQHF
TGTGCCAGCAGCTTAGTTCCAGGGTCGGGCAATCAGCCCCAGCATTTT
>TRBD1|TRBJ1-2|14|TRBV5-4|-
CASSLGDRGDGYTF
TGTGCCAGCAGCTTGGGGGACAGAGGGGATGGCTACACCTTC
>TRBD2|TRBJ2-1|14|TRBV28|-
CASSLGTRRNEQFF
TGTGCCAGCAGTTTGGGGACTAGAAGGAATGAGCAGTTCTTC
>-|TRBJ2-3|15|TRBV11-2|once
CASTYNPRAGDTQYF
TGTGCCAGCACCTACAACCCCAGGGCAGGAGATACGCAGTATTTT
>-|TRBJ2-3|13|TRBV5-8|-
CASSLGATDTQYF
TGTGCCAGCAGCTTAGGGGCCACAGATACGCAGTATTTT
>-|TRBJ1-2|13|TRBV7-3|-
CASSLTTGDGYTF
TGTGCCAGCAGCTTAACGACGGGGGATGGCTACACCTTC
>-|TRBJ1-5|13|TRBV7-2|-
CASIMGRGQPQHF
TGTGCCAGCATCATGGGGCGGGGTCAGCCCCAGCATTTT
>-|TRBJ2-7|15|TRBV4-2|-
CASSQVRQGSYEQYF
TGTGCCAGCAGCCAAGTTAGGCAGGGCTCCTACGAGCAGTACTTC
>-|TRBJ2-3|17|TRBV7-3|-
CASSLNPLRTSTDTQYF
TGTGCCAGCAGCTTAAATCCCCTTCGTACTAGCACAGATACGCAGTATTTT
>-|TRBJ2-7|12|TRBV15|-
CATSGGPPEQYF
TGTGCCACCAGCGGGGGTCCTCCGGAGCAGTACTTC
>-|TRBJ1-2|17|TRBV27|-
CASSRYGDGEINYGYTF
TGTGCCAGCAGTAGATATGGGGACGGGGAGATCAACTATGGCTACACCTTC
>-|TRBJ1-1|15|TRBV18|-
CASSPAQGEYTEAFF
TGTGCCAGCTCACCAGCCCAGGGAGAGTACACTGAAGCTTTCTTT
>TRBD1|TRBJ2-5|14|TRBV5-4|-
CASSADRGGETQYF
TGTGCCAGCAGCGCTGACAGGGGCGGGGAGACCCAGTACTTC
>-|TRBJ2-7|13|TRBV6-6|-
CASSYSRSYEQYF
TGTGCCAGCAGTTACTCGCGGTCCTACGAGCAGTACTTC
>-|TRBJ1-4|15|TRBV4-1|-
CASSPPGQINEKLFF
TGCGCCAGCAGCCCACCGGGACAAATTAATGAAAAACTGTTTTTT
>-|TRBJ2-7|15|TRBV25-1|-
CASSESQPIPGEQYF
TGTGCCAGCAGTGAATCGCAACCTATCCCGGGGGAGCAGTACTTC
>TRBD2|TRBJ2-1|17|TRBV5-4|-
CASSLGPAGGVYNEQFF
TGTGCCAGCAGCTTGGGCCCAGCGGGAGGTGTCTACAATGAGCAGTTCTTC